This is a list of T cell receptor beta chains from one sample in a study of T cells in Graves' hyperthyroidism and ophthalmopathy. TCRdb independently ran MiXCR on the multiplex PCR reads; one entry per CDR3 protein. This sample yields fewer than 650,000 distinct CDR3 sequences, of which 12% to 15% are seen a single time; roughly 7% belongs to the top ten. The specimen was blood. The source is a woman younger than 35 with Graves' ophthalmopathy. CDR3s include the opening cysteine and the closing phenylalanine or tryptophan. A D gene is named only where the DNA matches it firmly. Clone size is stated in some rows and not others, as once, few, many or a class when expanded.

J gene: TRBJ1-1; clone size: -; V gene: TRBV4-1; CDR3 length: 14; D gene: -; CDR3 protein: CASSQEGWGAEAFF; CDR3 DNA: TGCGCCAGCAGCCAAGAGGGATGGGGGGCTGAAGCTTTCTTT
J gene: TRBJ2-7; clone size: many; V gene: TRBV7-2; CDR3 length: 15; D gene: -; CDR3 protein: CASSAASGMPYEQYF; CDR3 DNA: TGTGCCAGCAGCGCAGCAAGTGGCATGCCCTACGAGCAGTACTTC
J gene: TRBJ2-7; clone size: few; V gene: TRBV9; CDR3 length: 15; D gene: -; CDR3 protein: CASSVGRQLGYEQYF; CDR3 DNA: TGTGCCAGCAGCGTAGGAAGACAGCTGGGGTACGAGCAGTACTTC
J gene: TRBJ1-5; clone size: -; V gene: TRBV12-3/TRBV12-4; CDR3 length: 16; D gene: TRBD1; CDR3 protein: CASNLGTGGFNQPQHF; CDR3 DNA: TGTGCCAGCAACCTCGGGACAGGGGGTTTCAATCAGCCCCAGCATTTT
J gene: TRBJ2-3; clone size: many; V gene: TRBV28; CDR3 length: 16; D gene: TRBD2; CDR3 protein: CASPRGGDWGTDTQYF; CDR3 DNA: TGTGCCAGCCCCCGGGGGGGCGATTGGGGCACAGATACGCAGTATTTT
J gene: TRBJ1-5; clone size: many; V gene: TRBV6-1; CDR3 length: 15; D gene: -; CDR3 protein: CASSYSSVTYQPQHF; CDR3 DNA: TGTGCCAGCAGTTACTCATCAGTTACTTATCAGCCCCAGCATTTT
J gene: TRBJ2-5; clone size: few; V gene: TRBV20-1; CDR3 length: 15; D gene: TRBD2; CDR3 protein: CSAPHRTSMRETQYF; CDR3 DNA: TGCAGTGCTCCACATCGGACTAGCATGAGAGAGACCCAGTACTTC
J gene: TRBJ2-1; clone size: many; V gene: TRBV5-5; CDR3 length: 15; D gene: -; CDR3 protein: CASSLKIGSYNEQFF; CDR3 DNA: TGTGCCAGCAGCTTAAAGATCGGCTCTTACAATGAGCAGTTCTTC
J gene: TRBJ2-1; clone size: few; V gene: TRBV6-1; CDR3 length: 16; D gene: TRBD2; CDR3 protein: CASRPRLAGARNEQFF; CDR3 DNA: TGTGCCAGCAGACCCAGACTAGCGGGAGCTAGGAATGAGCAGTTCTTC
J gene: TRBJ1-2; clone size: few; V gene: TRBV28; CDR3 length: 13; D gene: TRBD1; CDR3 protein: CASNPGQHYGYTF; CDR3 DNA: TGTGCCAGCAACCCGGGACAGCACTATGGCTACACCTTC
J gene: TRBJ2-3; clone size: many; V gene: TRBV20-1; CDR3 length: 16; D gene: -; CDR3 protein: CSARPQRRAPTDTQYF; CDR3 DNA: TGCAGTGCTAGACCTCAGCGGCGGGCCCCCACAGATACGCAGTATTTT
J gene: TRBJ2-2; clone size: -; V gene: TRBV29-1; CDR3 length: 13; D gene: -; CDR3 protein: CSVAVGSTGELFF; CDR3 DNA: TGCAGCGTTGCGGTGGGAAGCACCGGGGAGCTGTTTTTT
J gene: TRBJ2-7; clone size: -; V gene: TRBV29-1; CDR3 length: 15; D gene: TRBD1; CDR3 protein: CSVEDPRDRGREQYF; CDR3 DNA: TGCAGCGTTGAGGATCCCCGGGACAGGGGCCGAGAGCAGTACTTC
J gene: TRBJ1-6; clone size: many; V gene: TRBV6-5; CDR3 length: 16; D gene: -; CDR3 protein: CASSYSVGSYNSPLHF; CDR3 DNA: TGTGCCAGCAGTTACTCTGTCGGCTCCTATAATTCACCCCTCCACTTT
J gene: TRBJ1-2; clone size: many; V gene: TRBV3-1; CDR3 length: 16; D gene: TRBD1; CDR3 protein: CASSRRGTGPVYGYTF; CDR3 DNA: TGTGCCAGCAGCCGGCGCGGGACAGGGCCGGTTTATGGCTACACCTTC
J gene: TRBJ2-2; clone size: few; V gene: TRBV4-3; CDR3 length: 18; D gene: -; CDR3 protein: CASSQEWGARGNTGELFF; CDR3 DNA: TGCGCCAGCAGCCAAGAATGGGGGGCGCGGGGGAACACCGGGGAGCTGTTTTTT
J gene: TRBJ2-7; clone size: -; V gene: TRBV6-5; CDR3 length: 15; D gene: -; CDR3 protein: CASSYSGQPYYEQYF; CDR3 DNA: TGTGCCAGCAGTTACTCCGGACAGCCATACTACGAGCAGTACTTC
J gene: TRBJ1-6; clone size: -; V gene: TRBV6-1; CDR3 length: 13; D gene: TRBD1; CDR3 protein: CASTGTGHSPLHF; CDR3 DNA: TGTGCCAGTACTGGGACAGGGCATTCACCCCTCCACTTT
J gene: TRBJ2-5; clone size: many; V gene: TRBV7-9; CDR3 length: 14; D gene: TRBD1; CDR3 protein: CASSSWTGEETQYF; CDR3 DNA: TGTGCCAGCAGCTCGTGGACAGGGGAGGAGACCCAGTACTTC
J gene: TRBJ2-4; clone size: -; V gene: TRBV19; CDR3 length: 13; D gene: -; CDR3 protein: CASIPTGVDIQYF; CDR3 DNA: TGTGCCAGTATACCGACGGGGGTAGACATTCAGTACTTC
J gene: TRBJ2-3; clone size: many; V gene: TRBV12-3/TRBV12-4; CDR3 length: 15; D gene: TRBD2; CDR3 protein: CASSQLAGVTDTQYF; CDR3 DNA: TGTGCCAGCAGCCAACTAGCGGGAGTAACAGATACGCAGTATTTT
J gene: TRBJ2-1; clone size: -; V gene: TRBV7-2; CDR3 length: 15; D gene: -; CDR3 protein: CASSLFGGGGNEQFF; CDR3 DNA: TGTGCCAGCAGCTTATTTGGGGGAGGTGGCAATGAGCAGTTCTTC
J gene: TRBJ1-6; clone size: -; V gene: TRBV6-1; CDR3 length: 18; D gene: -; CDR3 protein: CASVDVRGGGSYNSPLHF; CDR3 DNA: TGTGCCAGCGTTGATGTGAGGGGGGGGGGCTCCTATAATTCACCCCTCCACTTT
J gene: TRBJ2-1; clone size: many; V gene: TRBV12-3/TRBV12-4; CDR3 length: 13; D gene: -; CDR3 protein: CASSPSPRNEQFF; CDR3 DNA: TGTGCCAGCAGTCCGTCCCCACGGAATGAGCAGTTCTTC
J gene: TRBJ1-2; clone size: many; V gene: TRBV29-1; CDR3 length: 11; D gene: -; CDR3 protein: CSVVGQNGYTF; CDR3 DNA: TGCAGCGTTGTAGGACAGAATGGCTACACCTTC
J gene: TRBJ2-3; clone size: few; V gene: TRBV19; CDR3 length: 17; D gene: TRBD2; CDR3 protein: CASSVGLAGGPGDTQYF; CDR3 DNA: TGTGCCAGTAGTGTCGGACTAGCGGGAGGGCCGGGAGATACGCAGTATTTT
J gene: TRBJ1-5; clone size: few; V gene: TRBV20-1; CDR3 length: 19; D gene: TRBD1; CDR3 protein: CSARGGSGQGAVWNQPQHF; CDR3 DNA: TGCAGTGCTAGAGGGGGGTCGGGACAGGGGGCGGTTTGGAATCAGCCCCAGCATTTT
J gene: TRBJ2-3; clone size: -; V gene: TRBV20-1; CDR3 length: 15; D gene: -; CDR3 protein: CSARDRSSGTDTQYF; CDR3 DNA: TGCAGTGCTAGAGATCGGTCTAGCGGCACAGATACGCAGTATTTT
J gene: TRBJ1-5; clone size: many; V gene: TRBV19; CDR3 length: 15; D gene: -; CDR3 protein: CASSIGAGDNQPQHF; CDR3 DNA: TGTGCCAGTAGTATAGGGGCAGGGGACAATCAGCCCCAGCATTTT
J gene: TRBJ2-1; clone size: -; V gene: TRBV7-3; CDR3 length: 17; D gene: -; CDR3 protein: CASSEQELGSPINEQFF; CDR3 DNA: TGTGCCAGCAGCGAACAGGAACTCGGTAGTCCAATCAATGAGCAGTTCTTC
J gene: TRBJ1-5; clone size: few; V gene: TRBV6-1; CDR3 length: 15; D gene: -; CDR3 protein: CASSARTVSNQPQHF; CDR3 DNA: TGTGCCAGCAGTGCCCGGACGGTTAGCAATCAGCCCCAGCATTTT